This is a list of T cell receptor beta chains from one sample in a study of identical twins. A single record per CDR3 protein comes from TCRdb applying MiXCR to the 5' RACE reads. The sample contains roughly 710,000 distinct CDR3 sequences, 5.5% to 6.5% of which appear only once. The sample was naive T cells sorted from blood. Source of these receptors: a man aged 18 to 30 in good health. Both conserved end residues are part of each CDR3. Fields, in order: clone size, J gene, V gene, D gene, CDR3 length, CDR3 protein, CDR3 DNA. The D gene is left open where the match is weak. Rows give clone size only sometimes, using once, few, many, or a class for an expanded clone.

many TRBJ2-7 TRBV12-3/TRBV12-4 - 13 CASRQGVIYEQYF TGTGCCAGCAGACAGGGAGTAATCTACGAGCAGTACTTC
many TRBJ2-1 TRBV9 TRBD2 16 CASSAREREVYNEQFF TGTGCCAGCAGCGCCCGGGAGCGGGAGGTTTACAATGAGCAGTTCTTC
many TRBJ2-5 TRBV5-1 - 12 CASSEGLETQYF TGCGCCAGCAGCGAGGGTCTGGAGACCCAGTACTTC
few TRBJ2-1 TRBV28 TRBD1 16 CASTITKGTGYNEQFF TGTGCCAGCACCATCACCAAGGGGACAGGATACAATGAGCAGTTCTTC
- TRBJ2-2 TRBV4-1 - 15 CASSQIPGDTGELFF TGCGCCAGCAGCCAAATCCCAGGGGACACCGGGGAGCTGTTTTTT
- TRBJ2-2 TRBV5-6 - 15 CASSSMRQSTGELFF TGTGCCAGCAGCTCGATGAGGCAAAGCACCGGGGAGCTGTTTTTT
many TRBJ2-1 TRBV20-1 - 13 CSARPEIGNEQFF TGCAGTGCTAGGCCCGAGATTGGGAATGAGCAGTTCTTC
many TRBJ2-4 TRBV4-2 - 13 CASSLGQMDIQYF TGTGCCAGCAGCCTCGGGCAAATGGACATTCAGTACTTC
few TRBJ2-1 TRBV6-1 - 15 CASSRADYSYNEQFF TGTGCCAGCAGCCGAGCGGACTACTCCTACAATGAGCAGTTCTTC
- TRBJ2-5 TRBV20-1 - 16 CSATATGSWAQETQYF TGCAGTGCTACGGCAACGGGTTCGTGGGCCCAAGAGACCCAGTACTTC
many TRBJ1-1 TRBV3-1 TRBD1 14 CASSYGQGNTEAFF TGTGCCAGCAGCTACGGACAGGGGAATACTGAAGCTTTCTTT
many TRBJ1-5 TRBV12-3/TRBV12-4 - 14 CATSVPGGWQPQHF TGTGCCACCAGTGTCCCCGGGGGCTGGCAGCCCCAGCATTTT
- TRBJ2-7 TRBV19 - 14 CASSLRGTIYEQYF TGTGCCAGTAGTTTGAGGGGTACGATCTACGAGCAGTACTTC
few TRBJ2-6 TRBV30 - 13 CAWSALWANVLTF TGTGCCTGGAGTGCCCTTTGGGCCAACGTCCTGACTTTC
many TRBJ2-5 TRBV15 - 13 CATSRESRETQYF TGTGCCACCAGCAGAGAATCAAGGGAGACCCAGTACTTC
many TRBJ1-4 TRBV24-1 - 14 CATSDRTASEKLFF TGTGCCACCAGTGACCGGACGGCAAGCGAAAAACTGTTTTTT
few TRBJ2-7 TRBV5-6 - 12 CASSTGALRQYF TGTGCCAGCAGCACTGGTGCCCTACGGCAGTACTTC
many TRBJ1-1 TRBV27 TRBD1 15 CASSLSGGAGTEAFF TGTGCCAGCAGTTTATCAGGGGGCGCGGGCACTGAAGCTTTCTTT
few TRBJ2-7 TRBV3-1 - 15 CASSQEALPTYEQYF TGTGCCAGCAGCCAAGAGGCACTCCCTACCTACGAGCAGTACTTC
many TRBJ2-1 TRBV7-2 - 15 CASSLVVLSYNEQFF TGTGCCAGCAGCTTAGTTGTGTTGTCATACAATGAGCAGTTCTTC
- TRBJ1-5 TRBV20-1 - 13 CSARMAGAQPQHF TGCAGTGCTAGAATGGCAGGAGCTCAGCCCCAGCATTTT
few TRBJ1-1 TRBV3-1 - 13 CASSPGQGHAAFF TGTGCCAGCAGCCCCGGGCAGGGCCACGCAGCTTTCTTT
- TRBJ1-5 TRBV6-1 TRBD1 14 CASKFTGVGQPQHF TGTGCCAGCAAATTCACAGGGGTGGGCCAGCCCCAGCATTTT
- TRBJ1-1 TRBV7-2 - 13 CASSSSGHTEAFF TGTGCCAGCAGCTCATCTGGGCACACTGAAGCTTTCTTT
many TRBJ2-1 TRBV18 TRBD2 12 CASSPTGGEQFF TGTGCCAGCTCCCCCACGGGGGGAGAGCAGTTCTTC
many TRBJ2-6 TRBV10-3 - 14 CATLTTGGANVLTF TGTGCCACCCTAACGACTGGTGGGGCCAACGTCCTGACTTTC
few TRBJ2-5 TRBV7-2 TRBD2 15 CASSQPAGVAETQYF TGTGCCAGCAGCCAACCAGCGGGAGTGGCAGAGACCCAGTACTTC
few TRBJ2-7 TRBV28 - 14 CASTTPAGSYEQYF TGTGCCAGCACCACCCCGGCAGGGTCCTACGAGCAGTACTTC
- TRBJ2-2 TRBV24-1 - 14 CATSPEVNTGELFF TGTGCCACCAGTCCAGAGGTGAACACCGGGGAGCTGTTTTTT
- TRBJ2-3 TRBV3-1 TRBD2 16 CASSQVMGGGTDTQYF TGTGCCAGCAGCCAAGTTATGGGAGGGGGCACAGATACGCAGTATTTT
- TRBJ1-3 TRBV5-5 - 16 CASSLSDGAGGNTIYF TGTGCCAGCAGCTTGTCTGATGGGGCAGGTGGAAACACCATATATTTT
many TRBJ2-7 TRBV4-3 - 15 CASSQLRGPTYEQYF TGCGCCAGCAGCCAACTCAGGGGCCCAACCTACGAGCAGTACTTC
many TRBJ2-3 TRBV29-1 - 15 CSVGSAQRQADTQYF TGCAGCGTTGGTAGCGCCCAGCGACAGGCAGATACGCAGTATTTT
many TRBJ2-2 TRBV9 TRBD2 15 CASSSRGGSAGELFF TGTGCCAGCAGCTCCCGGGGGGGGAGCGCCGGGGAGCTGTTTTTT
- TRBJ2-3 TRBV11-2 - 13 CASSMVGADTQYF TGTGCCAGCAGCATGGTAGGGGCAGATACGCAGTATTTT
- TRBJ2-5 TRBV20-1 - 14 CSALTRRGLETQYF TGCAGTGCGCTTACTAGGAGGGGCTTGGAGACCCAGTACTTC
few TRBJ2-1 TRBV11-2 TRBD2 17 CASSSPPSGSSYNEQFF TGTGCCAGCAGCTCACCACCTAGCGGGAGCTCCTACAATGAGCAGTTCTTC
few TRBJ2-3 TRBV20-1 - 14 CSPLTEGGTDTQYF TGCAGTCCTCTAACGGAGGGTGGCACAGATACGCAGTATTTT
- TRBJ2-2 TRBV30 - 14 CAWRALATTGELFF TGTGCCTGGAGAGCACTAGCAACCACCGGGGAGCTGTTTTTT
few TRBJ2-7 TRBV4-3 - 15 CASSQVDRSAYEQYF TGCGCCAGCAGCCAAGTCGACAGGTCCGCCTACGAGCAGTACTTC
- TRBJ2-1 TRBV20-1 - 14 CSAILKRANNEQFF TGCAGTGCTATTTTGAAGCGGGCTAACAATGAGCAGTTCTTC
many TRBJ2-2 TRBV6-1 - 15 CATLLAPGVAGELFF TGTGCCACCCTATTAGCCCCAGGGGTGGCCGGGGAGCTGTTTTTT
few TRBJ2-5 TRBV15 - 16 CATSRDFGLYQETQYF TGTGCCACCAGCAGAGATTTTGGCCTGTACCAAGAGACCCAGTACTTC
many TRBJ1-4 TRBV20-1 - 13 CSPSRQSDEKLFF TGCAGTCCTAGCCGACAGTCGGATGAAAAACTGTTTTTT
- TRBJ2-7 TRBV3-1 - 14 CASSQDINSYEQYF TGTGCCAGCAGCCAGGACATCAACTCCTACGAGCAGTACTTC
- TRBJ2-1 TRBV6-1 - 17 CASSEGTAKLFYNEQFF TGTGCCAGCAGTGAAGGGACAGCGAAACTCTTCTACAATGAGCAGTTCTTC
many TRBJ2-7 TRBV29-1 TRBD1 12 CSVGTGLYEQYF TGCAGCGTCGGGACAGGTCTCTACGAGCAGTACTTC
few TRBJ2-7 TRBV20-1 - 15 CSARDMGAATLEQYF TGCAGTGCTAGAGATATGGGGGCCGCAACTCTTGAGCAGTACTTC
- TRBJ2-5 TRBV7-2 - 13 CASSQRVTETQYF TGTGCCAGCAGCCAGCGGGTAACCGAGACCCAGTACTTC
many TRBJ2-7 TRBV5-1 - 14 CASSSLGRDHEQYF TGCGCCAGCAGCTCCCTCGGAAGAGACCACGAGCAGTACTTC
- TRBJ1-2 TRBV5-1 TRBD1 13 CASSEGTGDGYTF TGCGCCAGCAGTGAAGGGACAGGAGATGGCTACACCTTC
many TRBJ1-2 TRBV20-1 - 13 CSASTGGIYGYTF TGCAGTGCTTCTACCGGGGGAATCTATGGCTACACCTTC
- TRBJ2-7 TRBV28 - 14 CASSLSQGHYEQYF TGTGCCAGCAGTTTATCGCAGGGGCACTACGAGCAGTACTTC
few TRBJ1-1 TRBV7-9 - 13 CASALGGNTEAFF TGTGCCAGCGCCTTGGGAGGCAACACTGAAGCTTTCTTT
many TRBJ2-5 TRBV29-1 - 12 CSAIGNGETQYF TGCAGCGCTATAGGGAATGGAGAGACCCAGTACTTC
many TRBJ2-1 TRBV12-3/TRBV12-4 TRBD2 13 CASKLAGFDEQFF TGTGCCAGCAAACTAGCGGGATTCGATGAGCAGTTCTTC
- TRBJ2-1 TRBV19 - 13 CASSIDSVNEQFF TGTGCCAGTAGTATAGACAGTGTTAATGAGCAGTTCTTC